What follows are 19 T cell receptor beta chains derived from one specimen sequenced in a study of blood T cell repertoires in COVID-19. Profiled with immunoSEQ multiplex PCR; TCRdb holds only in-frame clones, not every one. The sample records tens of thousands of clones, 70% to 90% being singletons. Sequencing was performed on peripheral blood. Receptors originate from a man between 35 and 55 years old with acute or convalescent COVID-19.

CDR3 nucleotides: TGCGCCAGCAGCCAACTTACTCAGGGGGCGAGTGGCTACACCTTC. It codes for CASSQLTQGASGYTF. This rearrangement joins TRBV4-1 to TRBJ1-2, with 8 bases identical to TRBD1. The CDR3 has 15 amino acids. Germline loops: CDR1 MGHRA, CDR2 YSYEKL. V was pared by 2 bases and J by 7 bases, with 9 bases of the junction left unmatched.

This clone came up a few times. The V call is TRBV7-2, the J call TRBJ1-4, with D tentatively TRBD1 (6 bases). Trimming shortened V by 6 bases and J by 5 bases, and 10 bases separated the two germline ends. The length of the CDR3 is 13 residues. Germline V CDR1 and CDR2: SGHTA, FQGNSA. CDR3 sequence: CASRQGFNEKLFF. The CDR3 DNA reads as TGTGCCAGCAGACAGGGATTCAATGAAAAACTGTTTTTT.

For this clone: Other DNA variants within this sample encode the same CDR3. This chain joins TRBV18 and TRBJ2-7; TRBD1 is a possible D gene (6 bases). In germline, CDR1 is KGHSH, CDR2 LQKENI. V was pared by 3 bases and J by 3 bases, with 9 bases between. The CDR3 length is 13 residues. CDR3 sequence reads: CASSPDSFYEQYF. The CDR3 DNA is TGTGCCAGCTCACCGGACAGTTTCTACGAGCAGTACTTC.

In DNA, the CDR3 is TGTGCCAGCAGTCCTTACATCGAATCTGAAGCTTTCTTT. It yields the protein CASSPYIESEAFF. The chain has TRBV28 and TRBJ1-1; unclear D gene. V lost 5 bases and J lost 6, with 13 bases in between. CDR3 length equals 13 residues. Germline V gives CDR1 MDHEN, CDR2 SYDVKM.

The chain joins TRBV7-3 to TRBJ2-3, with a weak D call TRBD2 (6 bases). This CDR3 is built from 13 residues. The ends were cut back, 3 bases at V and 8 bases at J, with 12 bases in the middle. In germline, CDR1 is SGHTA, CDR2 FQGTGA. The CDR3 sequence: CASSFSGPGTQYF. In DNA form, the CDR3 reads TGTGCCAGCAGCTTTAGCGGCCCTGGTACGCAGTATTTT. Drawing the rest from reference TRBV7-3 and TRBJ2-3, the complete variable domain is GAGVSQTPSNKVTEKGKYVELRCDPISGHTALYWYRQSLGQGPEFLIYFQGTGAADDSGLPNDRFFAVRPEGSVSTLKIQRTERGDSAVYLCASSFSGPGTQYFGPGTRLTVL.

The J gene is TRBJ1-1, the V gene TRBV7-9; the match to TRBD1 covers 9 bases. The CDR3 runs to 15 residues. Germline CDR1 is SEHNR and CDR2 is FQNEAQ (reference sequence). V dropped 6 bases and J dropped 2; count of bases not matched to a gene: 7. The CDR3 sequence is CASRLSTGGNTEAFF. In DNA, the CDR3 is TGTGCCAGCAGACTATCGACAGGGGGAAACACTGAAGCTTTCTTT.

This clone was seen only once. The chain has TRBV2 and TRBJ1-1; possible D gene TRBD1, 6 bases. V shed 6 bases and J shed 1 base, with 9 bases lying between them. This CDR3 is 13 amino acids long. Germline CDR1 and CDR2: SNHLY and FYNNEI. In nucleotides, the CDR3 is TGTGCCAGCAGACCAGGGGCGAACACTGAAGCTTTCTTT. This translates into CASRPGANTEAFF.

The chain joins TRBV4-1 to TRBJ2-2; the match to TRBD2 covers 8 bases. The V and J ends lost 4 bases and 0 bases, in that order; junction bases with no gene match: 7. The CDR3 is made up of 17 amino acids. Germline V gene data show CDR1 as MGHRA and CDR2 as YSYEKL. CDR3 sequence reads: CASSLSERGTNTGELFF. The CDR3 DNA is TGCGCCAGCAGCCTATCTGAGCGGGGGACGAACACCGGGGAGCTGTTTTTT.

The rearrangement uses TRBV12-5 and TRBJ2-7; no clear D. Germline V lookup: CDR1 LGHNT, CDR2 FRNRAP. CDR3 length: 13 amino acids. V was shortened by 1 base and J by 0 bases, with 4 bases between the two germline ends. This CDR3 is CASGLGPSYEQYF. CDR3 DNA: TGTGCTAGTGGTTTGGGGCCCTCCTACGAGCAGTACTTC.

The table lists this clone with a few counts. V usage is TRBV5-1 and J usage is TRBJ1-2; D gene ambiguous. Looked up from germline, CDR1 is SGHRS and CDR2 is YFSETQ. This CDR3 has 11 amino acids. The CDR3: CPLEDSVGYTF. The CDR3 nucleotides are TGCCCTCTCGAAGACTCGGTTGGCTACACCTTC.

This clone has more than one count but fewer than ten. The chain recombines TRBV27 with TRBJ1-2; tentative D call: TRBD1 (5 bases). The CDR3 spans 13 residues. Trimming shortened V by 5 bases and J by 8 bases, and 15 bases separated the two germline ends. Germline V gene sequence: CDR1 MNHEY, CDR2 SMNVEV (reference sequence). CDR3 amino acids: CASSPTGPGGYTF. The CDR3 nucleotides are TGTGCCAGCAGTCCGACGGGTCCAGGGGGCTACACCTTC.

The chain combines TRBV6-5 with TRBJ1-2, with D unresolved. The germline V and J ends were trimmed by 9 bases and 3 bases, with 14 bases remaining between them. CDR1 MNHEY and CDR2 SVGAGI come from the germline V gene. This CDR3 has 13 residues. Here the CDR3 DNA reads TGTGCCAGTTGGAGGACTCCTTACTATGGCTACACCTTC. Translated: CASWRTPYYGYTF.

The rearrangement links TRBV7-3 to TRBJ2-3, with D maybe TRBD1 (6 bases). Germline V gene lookup returns CDR1 SGHTA and CDR2 FQGTGA. V lost 4 bases to trimming and J lost 5 bases, with 16 bases between them. The CDR3 totals 15 residues. DNA of the CDR3: TGTGCCAGCAGCTCAACCCGCCGAGGGGGAGATACGCAGTATTTT. Amino acid sequence: CASSSTRRGGDTQYF.

The chain employs TRBV19 and TRBJ1-5; perhaps TRBD1 as D (6 bases). Trimming took off 3 bases at V and 0 bases at J, with 12 bases between the two ends. Germline V lookup: CDR1 LNHDA, CDR2 SQIVND (reference sequence). CDR3 length: 16 amino acids. This chain's CDR3 is CASSIPDRYSNQPQHF. The CDR3 DNA is TGTGCCAGTAGTATCCCTGACAGGTATAGCAATCAGCCCCAGCATTTT.

The rearrangement uses TRBV6-2 or TRBV6-3 and TRBJ1-2; D remains unclear. Germline V gene data show CDR1 as MNHEY and CDR2 as SVGEGT. Trimming removed 0 bases from V and 8 bases from J, with 10 bases in between. The CDR3 length is 13 residues. The CDR3 region is CASSYSNPGGYTF. The CDR3 coding sequence is TGTGCCAGCAGTTACTCGAATCCGGGGGGCTACACCTTC.

The rearrangement joins TRBV7-2 to TRBJ2-7; D is undetermined. V was cut by 2 bases and J by 3 bases, with 8 bases left in between. Germline CDR1 is SGHTA and CDR2 is FQGNSA. CDR3 length: 13 amino acids. The CDR3 bases are TGTGCCAGCAGCTTATCGGGTCTCTACGAGCAGTACTTC. This gives the protein CASSLSGLYEQYF.

This chain connects TRBV6-2 or TRBV6-3 to TRBJ2-5; 12 bases are a match to TRBD2. The CDR3 has 16 residues. Germline CDR1 reads MNHEY; CDR2 reads SVGEGT. V gave up 6 bases and J gave up 2 bases; unmatched junction bases: 7. CDR3 sequence: CASSLPTSGGQETQYF. CDR3 DNA: TGTGCCAGCAGCCTTCCGACTAGCGGGGGACAAGAGACCCAGTACTTC.

The J gene is TRBJ1-1, the V gene TRBV9; TRBD1 aligns across 10 bases. V lost 4 bases to trimming and J lost 4 bases; unmatched junction nucleotides: 7. The CDR3 covers 15 residues. CDR1 is SGDLS, CDR2 YYNGEE, per germline. DNA for the CDR3: TGTGCCAGCAGCCCCCGGGACAGGGGTAGCACTGAAGCTTTCTTT. Translated, it gives CASSPRDRGSTEAFF.

V is TRBV5-1 and J is TRBJ2-1; 9 bases match TRBD2. Germline trimming cut 4 bases from V and 10 bases from J; bases unmatched to any gene: 9. Germline values: CDR1 SGHRS, CDR2 YFSETQ. The CDR3 is 14 residues long. In DNA, the CDR3 is TGCGCCAGCAGCCACTTAGCGGGGGAGCGAGAGCAGTTCTTC. It is translated as CASSHLAGEREQFF. Variable domain in full (rest from reference TRBV5-1 and TRBJ2-1): KAGVTQTPRYLIKTRGQQVTLSCSPISGHRSVSWYQQTPGQGLQFLFEYFSETQRNKGNFPGRFSGRQFSNSRSEMNVSTLELGDSALYLCASSHLAGEREQFFGPGTRLTVL.